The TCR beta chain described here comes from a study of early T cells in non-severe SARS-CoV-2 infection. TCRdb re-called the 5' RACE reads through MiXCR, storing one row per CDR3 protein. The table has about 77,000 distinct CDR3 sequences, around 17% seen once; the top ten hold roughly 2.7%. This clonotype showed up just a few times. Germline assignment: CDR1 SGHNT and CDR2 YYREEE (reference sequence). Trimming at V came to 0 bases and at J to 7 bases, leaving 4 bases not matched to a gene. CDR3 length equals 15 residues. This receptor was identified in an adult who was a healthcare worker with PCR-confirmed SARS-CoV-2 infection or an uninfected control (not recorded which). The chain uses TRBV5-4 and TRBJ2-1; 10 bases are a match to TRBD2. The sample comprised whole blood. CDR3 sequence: CASSLDSGGTNEQFF. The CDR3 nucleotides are TGTGCCAGCAGCTTGGATAGCGGGGGGACTAATGAGCAGTTCTTC.